A few counts support the clone carrying this TCR beta chain. It was RNA transcripts that yielded the amplified TCR beta CDR3 regions. A first-round RT-PCR of the TCR CDR3 used the HTBI primer set. Each CDR3 protein is one row after TCRdb ran MiXCR on the multiplex PCR reads. The data show nearly 750,000 distinct CDR3 sequences, over 35% seen once. Cells are PBMCs isolated from about 10 ml of fresh blood. These data belong to a study of T cells in Graves' hyperthyroidism and ophthalmopathy. Source material: blood. This sequence originates from a woman in her forties with Graves' hyperthyroidism.

The CDR3: CASSQDWVERGYTF. As DNA, the CDR3 is TGCGCCAGCAGCCAAGATTGGGTGGAACGTGGCTACACCTTC. This chain joins TRBV4-3 and TRBJ1-2; D uncertain. This CDR3 has 14 amino acids. Deletions cut 0 bases from V and 7 bases from J, with 12 bases between. Germline V CDR1 and CDR2: LGHNA, YSLEER.